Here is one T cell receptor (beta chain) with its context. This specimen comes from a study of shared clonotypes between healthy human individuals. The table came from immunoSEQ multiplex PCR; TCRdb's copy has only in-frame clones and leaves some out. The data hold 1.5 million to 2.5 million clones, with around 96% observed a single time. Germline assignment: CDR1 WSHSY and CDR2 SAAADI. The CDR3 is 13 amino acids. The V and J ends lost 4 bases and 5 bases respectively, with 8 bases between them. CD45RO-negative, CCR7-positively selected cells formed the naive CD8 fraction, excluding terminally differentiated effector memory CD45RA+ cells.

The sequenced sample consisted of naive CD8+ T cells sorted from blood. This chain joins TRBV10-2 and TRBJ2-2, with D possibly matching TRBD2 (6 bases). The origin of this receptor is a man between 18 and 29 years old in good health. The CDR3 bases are TGCGCCAGCAGTGTGGGGAGGACCGGGGAGCTGTTTTTT. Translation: CASSVGRTGELFF.